This TCR beta chain emerged from a study of blood T cell repertoires in COVID-19. About the research overall: Samples of COVID-19 (acute and convalescent) were obtained from the United States, Italy and Spain.

Methods used by the authors: It was from reference gene primer amplification that nucleated cell counts were estimated. Profiling relied on immunoSEQ multiplex PCR, and the TCRdb table lists in-frame clones only, not all of them. V and J calls and clone size are as listed in that table; D and trimming were resolved from the DNA. The table has 30,000 to 45,000 clones, around nine tenths seen once; the top ten hold approximately 12%. CDR1 and CDR2 from the germline V gene are KGHSH and LQKENI. The CDR3 has 15 residues. Trimming removed 2 bases at V and 0 bases at J, with 8 bases between. The source material was peripheral blood. The chain is built from TRBV18 and TRBJ1-3, with unresolved D. This sequence was found in a man in his sixties with active COVID-19. DNA for the CDR3: TGTGCCAGCTCACCAGTTGACACCTCTGGAAACACCATATATTTT. It encodes CASSPVDTSGNTIYF.